The T cell receptor beta chain described here comes from a study of breast tumors, draining lymph nodes, adjacent tissues. Study-level points and caveats: The lymph node origin of tumor T cells was framed as consistent with a hypothesis, not demonstrated. Findings are consistent with lymph node origin and intratumoral expansion of most tumor T cells. Compared with lymph nodes, tumors were less diverse; compared with nontumor tissue, more. Luminal-like breast cancer showed significantly greater tumor-nontumor repertoire similarity than basal-like breast cancer did.

Breast cancer patients provided tissue from their axillary draining lymph nodes. This clonotype was observed many times. Its target is not known. One entry per CDR3 protein, called by TCRdb with MiXCR from the multiplex PCR reads. The data contain approximately 230,000 distinct CDR3 sequences, under 40% of them singletons. Germline V CDR1 and CDR2: SNHLY, FYNNEI. The CDR3 spans 12 residues. Trimming took off 7 bases at V and 4 bases at J, with 10 bases between the two ends. The receptor's source is a female donor with breast cancer. Some clones in this sample may be carry-over from other donors' samples. The chain links TRBV2 to TRBJ1-2; no clear D gene. Sequenced material: axillary lymph node tissue. CDR3 residues: CASKVPLYGYTF. The CDR3 bases are TGTGCCAGCAAAGTCCCTCTCTATGGCTACACCTTC.